The 9 T cell receptor beta chains below were found in one sample sequenced in a study of blood T cell repertoires in COVID-19. Method: immunoSEQ multiplex PCR; TCRdb's copy keeps in-frame clones and lacks some. The sample contains roughly 160,000 clones, just under 85% of which appear only once. Sample: peripheral blood. The receptor set was obtained from an elderly woman with COVID-19, enrolled during active disease.

J is TRBJ2-3 and V is TRBV5-1, with D hard to call. The CDR3 runs to 14 residues. V lost 3 bases and J lost 6, with 14 bases in between. Germline V gives CDR1 SGHRS, CDR2 YFSETQ. Written as DNA, the CDR3 is TGCGCCAGCAGCTATGACTCCACGGCGGATACGCAGTATTTT. Its translation: CASSYDSTADTQYF.

The chain links TRBV6-1 to TRBJ2-1, with D possibly matching TRBD2 (5 bases). The germline V gene encodes CDR1 MNHNS and CDR2 SASEGT. Trimming cost V 2 bases and J 0 bases, with 8 bases left between them. The CDR3 consists of 15 residues. The CDR3 nucleotides are TGTGCCAGCAGTGAACTAGCACCCTCCTACAATGAGCAGTTCTTC. Protein product: CASSELAPSYNEQFF.

This chain uses TRBV5-4 with TRBJ1-2, with 9 positions matching TRBD1. V shed 5 bases and J 7 bases; nucleotides not matched to a gene: 6. CDR1 and CDR2 (germline): SGHNT, YYREEE (reference sequence). The CDR3 runs to 13 residues. CDR3 protein: CASSLGTGFGYTF. The CDR3 DNA is TGTGCCAGCAGTTTAGGGACAGGGTTTGGCTACACCTTC.

This sequence joins TRBV5-1 and TRBJ2-1; 9 bases are shared with TRBD2. There are 15 residues in the CDR3. CDR1 SGHRS and CDR2 YFSETQ come from the germline V gene. V was pared by 0 bases and J by 4 bases, with 2 bases of the junction left unmatched. The CDR3: CASSLGLADYNEQFF. The CDR3 DNA is TGCGCCAGCAGCTTGGGACTAGCGGATTACAATGAGCAGTTCTTC.

The chain combines TRBV30 with TRBJ1-1, with no clear D. Deletions cut 0 bases from V and 2 bases from J, with 13 bases between. The CDR3 has 15 residues. Germline values: CDR1 GTSNPN, CDR2 SVGIG (reference sequence). CDR3 sequence reads: CAWSVWRATNTEAFF. The CDR3 nucleotides are TGTGCCTGGAGTGTATGGAGAGCAACAAACACTGAAGCTTTCTTT.

The chain recombines TRBV18 with TRBJ1-3; the match to TRBD1 covers 8 bases. The CDR3 spans 16 residues. Trimming removed 0 bases from V and 4 bases from J; junction bases left unmatched: 5. CDR1 is KGHSH, CDR2 LQKENI, per germline. The CDR3 sequence is CASSPPNRGYGNTIYF. DNA for the CDR3: TGTGCCAGCTCACCACCGAACAGGGGGTACGGAAACACCATATATTTT.

The chain employs TRBV25-1 and TRBJ1-4; no firm D call. V lost 2 bases and J 4 bases, leaving 8 bases between the germline ends. The CDR3 consists of 14 residues. Per germline, CDR1 MGHDK and CDR2 SYGVNS. CDR3 nucleotide sequence: TGTGCCAGCAGTGAAGCAGGTTTTAATGAAAAACTGTTTTTT. Translating it yields CASSEAGFNEKLFF. Complete variable domain (other parts from reference TRBV25-1 and TRBJ1-4): EADIYQTPRYLVIGTGKKITLECSQTMGHDKMYWYQQDPGMELHLIHYSYGVNSTEKGDLSSESTVSRIRTEHFPLTLESARPSHTSQYLCASSEAGFNEKLFFGSGTQLSVL.

This chain links TRBV6-5 with TRBJ1-1; 8 bases agree with TRBD1. V dropped 7 bases and J dropped 5; count of bases not matched to a gene: 6. The CDR3 is made up of 13 amino acids. Looked up from germline, CDR1 is MNHEY and CDR2 is SVGAGI. The CDR3 DNA reads as TGTGCCAGCACCGGACAGGGAAGGACTGAAGCTTTCTTT. Amino acids: CASTGQGRTEAFF.

The V and J genes are TRBV20-1 and TRBJ2-1; no firm D call. V was clipped by 3 bases and J by 0 bases, with 15 bases between them. CDR1 and CDR2 from the germline V gene are DFQATT and SNEGSKA (reference sequence). The CDR3 length is 16 residues. The CDR3 is CSASAANASSYNEQFF. DNA for the CDR3: TGCAGTGCTAGTGCTGCGAATGCTAGCTCCTACAATGAGCAGTTCTTC.